The next 9 T cell receptor beta chains were all read from a single sample in a study of blood T cell repertoires in COVID-19. The table came from immunoSEQ multiplex PCR; TCRdb's copy has only in-frame clones and leaves some out. The repertoire holds 250,000 to 300,000 clones, with roughly 90% as singletons. The sample taken for sequencing was PBMCs or T cells enriched from blood (not recorded which). The source is a woman aged 25 to 39 who had recovered from COVID-19.

The chain is built from TRBV27 and TRBJ2-2, with a possible D match to TRBD2 (5 bases). V was shortened by 3 bases and J by 8 bases, with 28 bases between the two germline ends. This CDR3 comprises 19 residues. Germline CDR1 is MNHEY and CDR2 is SMNVEV (reference sequence). CDR3 nucleotides: TGTGCCAGCAGTTTTTCCCACGACCTTCTATGGGCCCCGGGGGGGGAGCTGTTTTTT. Its translation is CASSFSHDLLWAPGGELFF.

V is TRBV11-2 and J is TRBJ1-2; no reliable D call. Deletions cut 9 bases from V and 8 bases from J, with 19 bases between. There are 13 residues in the CDR3. Per germline, CDR1 SGHAT and CDR2 FQNNGV. In DNA form, the CDR3 reads TGTGCCAGTGCTCCACTTAAAGGAGGAGGCTACACCTTC. Protein: CASAPLKGGGYTF.

In nucleotides, the CDR3 is TGCGCCAGCAGAGCCGGGTTGCCGTCCGGGGGTAACTATGGCTACACCTTC. Translated, it gives CASRAGLPSGGNYGYTF. The V gene is TRBV5-1, the J gene TRBJ1-2; D possibly corresponds to TRBD1 (5 bases). V shed 5 bases and J shed 1 base, with 21 bases lying between them. The CDR3 sequence is 17 residues long. Germline CDR1 and CDR2: SGHRS and YFSETQ. The variable domain in full, completed from reference TRBV5-1 and TRBJ1-2, reads KAGVTQTPRYLIKTRGQQVTLSCSPISGHRSVSWYQQTPGQGLQFLFEYFSETQRNKGNFPGRFSGRQFSNSRSEMNVSTLELGDSALYLCASRAGLPSGGNYGYTFGSGTRLTVV.

This rearrangement joins TRBV19 to TRBJ2-7, with 9 bases aligning to TRBD2. The CDR3 runs to 15 residues. In germline, CDR1 is LNHDA, CDR2 SQIVND (reference sequence). Unmatched junction bases numbered 8, after V lost 5 bases and J lost 3 bases. Written as DNA, the CDR3 is TGTGCCAGTAGTCGGCGCCTAGCGGGACTCTACGAGCAGTACTTC. Amino acids: CASSRRLAGLYEQYF.

The genes are TRBV30 and TRBJ1-5; 9 nucleotides match TRBD1. Germline V CDR1 and CDR2: GTSNPN, SVGIG (reference sequence). V was clipped by 2 bases and J by 0 bases; unmatched bases: 8. CDR3 length equals 17 residues. The CDR3 DNA sequence: TGTGCCTGGAGTCAGGAGGGGACAGGGTTTAGCAATCAGCCCCAGCATTTT. The encoded protein is CAWSQEGTGFSNQPQHF.

This chain uses TRBV10-3 with TRBJ1-1; TRBD1 matches 7 bases. CDR3 length: 14 amino acids. Germline CDR1 is ENHRY and CDR2 is SYGVKD. V dropped 10 bases and J dropped 0; count of bases not matched to a gene: 8. CDR3 loop: CATAWDSMNTEAFF. As DNA, the CDR3 is TGTGCCACCGCCTGGGACAGCATGAACACTGAAGCTTTCTTT.

The chain joins TRBV19 to TRBJ1-1; 7 positions match TRBD1. CDR1 LNHDA and CDR2 SQIVND come from the germline V gene (reference sequence). J lost 4 bases, V lost 8 bases, and 4 bases had no gene match. The CDR3 contains 12 residues. CDR3 region: CASRQGGTEAFF. The CDR3, as DNA: TGTGCCAGTCGACAGGGAGGCACTGAAGCTTTCTTT.

V usage is TRBV27 and J usage is TRBJ1-2, with D possibly matching TRBD1 (5 bases). CDR1 and CDR2 (germline): MNHEY, SMNVEV (reference sequence). Trimming removed 5 bases at V and 8 bases at J, with 21 bases between. CDR3 length equals 15 residues. The CDR3, as DNA: TGTGCCAGCAGTCCCACCGACGCGGGGGTGCAGGGCTACACCTTC. As protein: CASSPTDAGVQGYTF.

The chain is built from TRBV12-3 or TRBV12-4 and TRBJ2-3, with D maybe TRBD2 (6 bases). The CDR3 has 13 amino acids. V was cut by 3 bases and J by 4 bases, with 8 bases left in between. The CDR3, as DNA: TGTGCCAGCAGTTTTGGAGGGCCAGATACGCAGTATTTT. Encoded protein: CASSFGGPDTQYF.